The 22 T cell receptor beta chains below were found in one sample sequenced in a study of blood T cell repertoires in COVID-19. Sequencing was performed with immunoSEQ multiplex PCR; in TCRdb, only in-frame clones are kept and a portion is missing. The sample consists of around 300,000 clones, 70% to 90% of them appearing once. Input material: peripheral blood. These receptor sequences come from a woman aged 70-85 years with acute or convalescent COVID-19.

As concerns this clone: Other DNA sequences within the sample encode an identical CDR3. This rearrangement joins TRBV30 to TRBJ1-5; possible D gene TRBD1, 5 bases. Germline-derived CDR1 and CDR2 are GTSNPN and SVGIG (reference sequence). V was cut by 0 bases and J by 6 bases, with 9 bases left in between. The CDR3 has 13 residues. For the CDR3, the DNA is TGTGCCTGGAGTGTTGGGGGGTCTCAGCCCCAGCATTTT. Its translation is CAWSVGGSQPQHF.

This clone appeared once. The chain combines TRBV5-6 with TRBJ2-7, with 8 nucleotides matching TRBD2. The CDR3 has 14 amino acids. The junction had 2 bases not matched to a gene; V was cut back by 0 bases and J by 3 bases. The germline gives CDR1 SGHDT, CDR2 YYEEEE. The CDR3 sequence: CASSLAGGFYEQYF. CDR3 coding DNA: TGTGCCAGCAGCTTGGCGGGGGGGTTCTACGAGCAGTACTTC.

This clone has just a few counts. The genes are TRBV19 and TRBJ2-3; no reliable D call. V lost 10 bases, J lost 2 bases, and 13 bases lay in between. The CDR3 consists of 13 residues. Per germline, CDR1 LNHDA and CDR2 SQIVND (reference sequence). The CDR3 sequence is CATQRPFTDTQYF. The CDR3 DNA is TGTGCCACCCAGAGGCCGTTCACAGATACGCAGTATTTT.

The chain couples TRBV6-5 to TRBJ1-3; possibly TRBD1 for D (5 bases). CDR3 length: 14 amino acids. Looked up from germline, CDR1 is MNHEY and CDR2 is SVGAGI. The V and J ends lost 8 bases and 2 bases respectively, with 13 bases between them. The CDR3 here is CASFQGPPGNTIYF. CDR3 DNA sequence: TGTGCCAGCTTCCAGGGCCCCCCTGGAAACACCATATATTTT.

This clone was detected a few times. The chain employs TRBV10-2 and TRBJ2-2, with TRBD1 matching 8 bases. This CDR3 comprises 21 residues. Looked up from germline, CDR1 is WSHSY and CDR2 is SAAADI. Losses at the gene ends were 1 base for V and 6 bases for J; bases not matched to a gene: 22. In DNA form, the CDR3 reads TGCGCCAGCAGTGAGTGGACAGGGAGGATGAGGTGGGGGAACCACGCCGGGGAGCTGTTTTTT. Amino acid sequence: CASSEWTGRMRWGNHAGELFF.

The rearrangement joins TRBV4-1 to TRBJ2-5; 14 nucleotides line up with TRBD2. This CDR3 has 18 residues. V lost 4 bases to trimming and J lost 4 bases; unmatched junction nucleotides: 11. Germline V CDR1 and CDR2: MGHRA, YSYEKL. The CDR3 loop is CASSRGGLAGASGETQYF. DNA for the CDR3: TGCGCCAGCAGCCGTGGGGGACTAGCGGGGGCTTCGGGAGAGACCCAGTACTTC.

The chain uses TRBV28 and TRBJ1-2; no firm D call. Germline V lookup: CDR1 MDHEN, CDR2 SYDVKM. V lost 7 bases, J lost 2 bases, and 8 bases lay in between. CDR3 size: 12 residues. Here the CDR3 reads CASMPGNYGYTF. CDR3 sequence (DNA): TGTGCCAGCATGCCGGGGAACTATGGCTACACCTTC.

This clone came up once. The chain is built from TRBV15 and TRBJ1-4; D uncertain. The germline V gene encodes CDR1 LNHNV and CDR2 YYDKDF (reference sequence). V was clipped by 0 bases and J by 8 bases, with 7 bases between them. The CDR3 is made up of 13 amino acids. Here the CDR3 DNA reads TGTGCCACCAGCAGAGATTTCAGGGAAAAACTGTTTTTT. It yields the protein CATSRDFREKLFF.

This clone was observed a few times. The V call is TRBV15, the J call TRBJ1-1; D uncertain. This CDR3 region has 16 residues. Germline V gives CDR1 LNHNV, CDR2 YYDKDF (reference sequence). Trimming shortened V by 0 bases and J by 4 bases, and 15 bases separated the two germline ends. The CDR3 spells CATSRDLRGLGTEAFF. The CDR3 nucleotides read TGTGCCACCAGCAGAGACCTCCGCGGGTTGGGCACTGAAGCTTTCTTT. Combining the CDR3 with reference TRBV15 and TRBJ1-1 gives the whole variable domain DAMVIQNPRYQVTQFGKPVTLSCSQTLNHNVMYWYQQKSSQAPKLLFHYYDKDFNNEADTPDNFQSRRPNTSFCFLDIRSPGLGDTAMYLCATSRDLRGLGTEAFFGQGTRLTVV.

The CDR3 sequence: CASRRGGERDYGYTF. In DNA form, the CDR3 reads TGTGCCAGCAGGCGGGGGGGGGAAAGGGACTATGGCTACACCTTC. The chain recombines TRBV6-5 with TRBJ1-2, with TRBD1 as a possible D gene (5 bases). Germline CDR1 is MNHEY and CDR2 is SVGAGI. The V and J ends lost 6 bases and 3 bases respectively, with 17 bases between them. The CDR3 is 15 residues long.

This chain links TRBV11-2 with TRBJ2-2; 9 bases map to TRBD2. V gave up 7 bases and J gave up 5 bases; unmatched junction bases: 17. Germline CDR1 is SGHAT and CDR2 is FQNNGV. The CDR3 length is 18 residues. The chain's CDR3 is CASNPRLAGYRATGELFF. CDR3 DNA sequence: TGTGCCAGCAACCCTAGGCTAGCGGGGTATAGGGCGACCGGGGAGCTGTTTTTT.

With regard to this clone: Compared with germline, one end of the junction differs, possibly owing to a read error. The V call is TRBV30, the J call TRBJ2-7; D not certain. There are 13 residues in the CDR3. In germline, CDR1 is GTSNPN, CDR2 SVGIG (reference sequence). CDR3 sequence reads: CAWSDRSSSPCSF. The CDR3 DNA is TGTGCCTGGAGTGACCGATCATCCTCACCCTGTAGTTTC.

The chain recombines TRBV5-8 with TRBJ1-5, with unresolved D. Germline CDR1 is SGHTS and CDR2 is YDEGEE. The germline V and J ends were trimmed by 6 bases and 1 base, with 8 bases remaining between them. This CDR3 is 13 amino acids long. The CDR3 DNA is TGTGCCAGCAACTACGGAAGCAATCAGCCCCAGCATTTT. Translated: CASNYGSNQPQHF.

The chain is built from TRBV15 and TRBJ1-1; TRBD1 matches 7 bases. CDR1 and CDR2 from the germline V gene are LNHNV and YYDKDF (reference sequence). This CDR3 spans 14 amino acids. J lost 7 bases, V lost 3 bases, and 8 bases had no gene match. DNA of the CDR3: TGTGCCACCAGCAGGACAGGGTTGGGAGGTGAAGCTTTCTTT. Residues: CATSRTGLGGEAFF.

This chain uses TRBV3-1 (or the pseudogene TRBV3-2) with TRBJ2-7; 9 nucleotides line up with TRBD2. This CDR3 contains 15 residues. Germline V gives CDR1 LGHDT, CDR2 YNNKEL (reference sequence). After removal of 3 bases from V and 2 bases from J, the junction contained 5 bases not matched to a gene. CDR3 sequence (DNA): TGTGCCAGCAGCCACCAAGCGGGGGGAGCCTACGAGCAGTACTTC. Translating gives CASSHQAGGAYEQYF.

In its sample, this clone was seen once. The chain employs TRBV6-5 and TRBJ1-1; TRBD1 matches 8 bases. Looked up from germline, CDR1 is MNHEY and CDR2 is SVGAGI. The CDR3 contains 12 residues. The V segment lost 6 bases and the J segment 11 bases; nucleotides outside the gene matches: 8. CDR3 protein: CASSPRTGLAFF. The CDR3, as DNA: TGTGCCAGCAGCCCCAGGACAGGGCTGGCTTTCTTT.

This clone has a handful of counts. The V call is TRBV7-2, the J call TRBJ2-3, with 14 bases lining up with TRBD2. Germline assignment: CDR1 SGHTA and CDR2 FQGNSA. The CDR3 length is 17 residues. The V segment lost 3 bases and the J segment 4 bases; nucleotides outside the gene matches: 6. CDR3 bases: TGTGCCAGCAGCTTTGCCGGGACTAGCGGGGGCCCAGATACGCAGTATTTT. This encodes CASSFAGTSGGPDTQYF.

This clone qualifies as medium-sized. This sequence joins TRBV7-9 and TRBJ2-7, with 7 bases that match TRBD1. The V segment lost 5 bases and the J segment 13 bases; nucleotides outside the gene matches: 8. There are 11 residues in the CDR3. Germline assignment: CDR1 SEHNR and CDR2 FQNEAQ (reference sequence). CDR3 DNA sequence: TGTGCCAGCAGCCCAGGGACAGTGGCTTACTTC. The encoded protein is CASSPGTVAYF. The entire variable domain, with the rest obtained from reference TRBV7-9 and TRBJ2-7, is as follows: DTGVSQNPRHKITKRGQNVTFRCDPISEHNRLYWYRQTLGQGPEFLTYFQNEAQLEKSRLLSDRFSAERPKGSFSTLEIQRTEQGDSAMYLCASSPGTVAYFGPGTRLTVT.

V gene TRBV6-5 combines with J gene TRBJ1-6; D remains ambiguous. The CDR3 runs to 14 residues. Trimming stripped 6 bases from V and 7 bases from J, with 13 bases between. CDR1 is MNHEY and CDR2 is SVGAGI in the germline V gene. The CDR3 region has the DNA TGTGCCAGCAGAAGCGGACCTAAAAATTCACCCCTCCACTTT. Encoded protein: CASRSGPKNSPLHF.

The genes are TRBV5-6 and TRBJ2-3; 10 bases are a match to TRBD2. V was clipped by 4 bases and J by 6 bases; unmatched bases: 11. This CDR3 contains 16 residues. Germline V lookup: CDR1 SGHDT, CDR2 YYEEEE. Here the CDR3 reads CASSDPSGGAGDTQYF. The CDR3 nucleotides read TGTGCCAGCAGCGACCCAAGCGGGGGGGCTGGGGATACGCAGTATTTT.

The J gene is TRBJ1-5, the V gene TRBV20-1; TRBD1 aligns across 8 bases. Germline CDR1 DFQATT, CDR2 SNEGSKA (reference sequence). The junction had 16 bases not matched to a gene; V was cut back by 3 bases and J by 0 bases. The CDR3 consists of 19 residues. CDR3 sequence (DNA): TGCAGTGCTAGTAGGGGTCTCGGGCAGGGGGCGGATAGCAATCAGCCCCAGCATTTT. Amino acids: CSASRGLGQGADSNQPQHF.

A word on this clone: At one end the junction does not follow the germline gene, possibly because of a read error. The rearrangement uses TRBV7-7 and TRBJ1-2; D is unresolved. Germline V gene sequence: CDR1 SSHAT, CDR2 FNYEAQ (reference sequence). The CDR3 covers 14 residues. Written as DNA, the CDR3 is TGTGCTAGCACCGCTTATCCCCGGGTACCCGGCTACACCTTC. It encodes CASTAYPRVPGYTF.